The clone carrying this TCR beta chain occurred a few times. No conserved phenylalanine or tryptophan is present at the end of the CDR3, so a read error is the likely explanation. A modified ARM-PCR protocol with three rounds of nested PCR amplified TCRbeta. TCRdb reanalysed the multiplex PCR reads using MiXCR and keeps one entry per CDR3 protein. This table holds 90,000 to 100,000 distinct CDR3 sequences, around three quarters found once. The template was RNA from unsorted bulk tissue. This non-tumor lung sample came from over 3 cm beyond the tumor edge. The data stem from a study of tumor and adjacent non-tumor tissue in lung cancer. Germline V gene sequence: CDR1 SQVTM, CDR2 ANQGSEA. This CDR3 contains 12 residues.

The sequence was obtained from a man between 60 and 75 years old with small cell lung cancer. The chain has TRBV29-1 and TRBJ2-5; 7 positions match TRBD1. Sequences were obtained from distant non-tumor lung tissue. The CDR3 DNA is TGCAGCGCAACAGGGACAGTAGAGATCCAGTACCTC. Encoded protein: CSATGTVEIQYL.